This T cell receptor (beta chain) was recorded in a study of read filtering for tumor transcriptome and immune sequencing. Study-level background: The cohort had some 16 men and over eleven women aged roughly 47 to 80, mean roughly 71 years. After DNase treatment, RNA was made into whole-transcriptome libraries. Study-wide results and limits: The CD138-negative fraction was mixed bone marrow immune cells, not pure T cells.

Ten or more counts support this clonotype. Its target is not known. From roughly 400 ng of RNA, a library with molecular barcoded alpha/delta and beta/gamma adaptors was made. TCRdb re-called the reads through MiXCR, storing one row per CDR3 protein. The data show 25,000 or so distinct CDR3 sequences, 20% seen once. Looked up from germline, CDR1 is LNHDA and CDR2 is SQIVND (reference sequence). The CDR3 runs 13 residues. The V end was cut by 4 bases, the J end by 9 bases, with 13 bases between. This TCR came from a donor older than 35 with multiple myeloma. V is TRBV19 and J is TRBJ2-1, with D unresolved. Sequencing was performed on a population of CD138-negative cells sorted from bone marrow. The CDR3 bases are TGTGCCAGTAGTAGGGCACTTAAGGGTGAGCAGTTCTTC. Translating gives CASSRALKGEQFF.